Shown below are 32 T cell receptor beta chains from a single sample sequenced in a study of blood T cell repertoires in COVID-19. The assay was immunoSEQ multiplex PCR, and TCRdb's table has in-frame clones only and misses some. The table shows under 85,000 clones, with more than 85% occurring only once. Sequencing was done on a sample of peripheral blood. Receptors were obtained from a man between 65 and 85 years old with active or convalescent COVID-19.

In this sample, this clone turned up a few times. This chain connects TRBV5-1 to TRBJ1-1; 7 bases fit TRBD1. CDR1 is SGHRS, CDR2 YFSETQ, per germline. CDR3 length: 17 amino acids. V lost 4 bases, J lost 6 bases, and 18 bases stayed unmatched. The CDR3 DNA is TGCGCCAGCAGCCCCATAGCAGGGGGGCAAAGTTTTGCTGAAGCTTTCTTT. Amino acid sequence: CASSPIAGGQSFAEAFF.

This rearrangement joins TRBV10-3 to TRBJ2-3; D may be TRBD2 (6 bases). V was clipped by 4 bases and J by 0 bases, with 14 bases between them. The CDR3 loop spans 16 amino acids. CDR1 and CDR2 (germline): ENHRY, SYGVKD. In nucleotides, the CDR3 is TGTGCCATCAGTGCGTCGGAGGGTGCGAGCACAGATACGCAGTATTTT. Translated, it gives CAISASEGASTDTQYF.

The rearrangement uses TRBV10-1 and TRBJ1-3, with 7 bases aligning to TRBD1. Germline CDR1 reads WNHNN; CDR2 reads SYGVQD (reference sequence). Losses at the gene ends were 2 bases for V and 3 bases for J; bases not matched to a gene: 10. This CDR3 is 17 amino acids long. CDR3 residues: CASSEGRQGRSGNTIYF. CDR3 bases: TGCGCCAGCAGTGAGGGAAGACAGGGACGAAGTGGAAACACCATATATTTT.

This clone was seen a single time. The chain employs TRBV10-3 and TRBJ1-1; TRBD1 might be the D (6 bases). The CDR3 extends over 14 amino acids. With 3 bases removed from V and 4 bases from J, the gap between germline ends came to 12 bases. Germline assignment: CDR1 ENHRY and CDR2 SYGVKD. For the CDR3, the DNA is TGTGCCATCAGTGATCTGGGGGCGTCCACTGAAGCTTTCTTT. Translation: CAISDLGASTEAFF.

The chain has TRBV4-1 and TRBJ2-7, with D perhaps TRBD2 (5 bases). V dropped 0 bases and J dropped 5 bases, with 20 bases sitting between them. The CDR3 is 17 residues long. Germline V gene lookup returns CDR1 MGHRA and CDR2 YSYEKL. The CDR3 bases are TGCGCCAGCAGCCAAGAAGGAGGTAGGGTTCTCCGGGACGAGCAGTACTTC. This encodes CASSQEGGRVLRDEQYF.

The chain has TRBV28 and TRBJ1-2, with a tentative D call TRBD1 (5 bases). The germline V gene has CDR1 MDHEN and CDR2 SYDVKM. CDR3 length equals 14 residues. V was trimmed by 6 bases and J by 1 base, leaving 12 bases between them. The CDR3 region is CASRLAGDNYGYTF. The CDR3 DNA sequence: TGTGCCAGCAGGCTCGCGGGGGATAACTATGGCTACACCTTC.

The V call is TRBV5-4, the J call TRBJ1-2, with 8 positions matching TRBD1. This CDR3 region has 16 residues. With V trimmed by 2 bases and J by 6 bases, 12 bases remained unmatched. The germline V gene encodes CDR1 SGHNT and CDR2 YYREEE (reference sequence). CDR3: CASSFGLTGVTDGYTF. The CDR3 nucleotides read TGTGCCAGCAGCTTCGGACTGACAGGGGTAACGGATGGCTACACCTTC.

CDR3 in amino acids: CASSEPGTGNNEQFF. The CDR3 DNA sequence: TGTGCCAGCAGTGAACCTGGGACAGGGAACAATGAGCAGTTCTTC. This rearrangement joins TRBV6-1 to TRBJ2-1, with TRBD1 identical over 9 bases. Germline V gene lookup returns CDR1 MNHNS and CDR2 SASEGT. This CDR3 spans 15 amino acids. V shed 2 bases and J 5 bases; nucleotides not matched to a gene: 4.

This chain connects TRBV28 to TRBJ2-5, with TRBD1 matching 8 bases. Germline V CDR1 and CDR2: MDHEN, SYDVKM. This CDR3 is 15 amino acids long. With V trimmed by 2 bases and J by 5 bases, 7 bases remained unmatched. The CDR3: CASSLPDRVWETQYF. The CDR3 bases are TGTGCCAGCAGTTTACCGGACAGGGTCTGGGAGACCCAGTACTTC. Using reference TRBV28 and TRBJ2-5 for the parts outside the CDR3, the full variable domain is DVKVTQSSRYLVKRTGEKVFLECVQDMDHENMFWYRQDPGLGLRLIYFSYDVKMKEKGDIPEGYSVSREKKERFSLILESASTNQTSMYLCASSLPDRVWETQYFGPGTRLLVL.

The genes are TRBV6-5 and TRBJ1-2; weak D call: TRBD1 (5 bases). Germline V gives CDR1 MNHEY, CDR2 SVGAGI. Trimming pared 5 bases from V and 4 bases from J, leaving 14 bases between. There are 14 residues in the CDR3. The CDR3 loop reads CASSTRGSIYGYTF. CDR3 sequence (DNA): TGTGCCAGCAGTACGCGGGGGTCGATCTATGGCTACACCTTC.

The V and J genes are TRBV7-9 and TRBJ2-4; TRBD2 matches 11 bases. In germline, CDR1 is SEHNR, CDR2 FQNEAQ (reference sequence). With 2 bases clipped from V and 6 bases from J, the junction kept 3 bases outside the gene matches. The CDR3 length is 15 residues. The CDR3, as DNA: TGTGCCAGCAGCTTATTAGGACTAGCGGGAAACATTCAGTACTTC. This translates into CASSLLGLAGNIQYF.

The V and J genes are TRBV30 and TRBJ2-5; TRBD2 aligns across 9 bases. The germline CDR1 and CDR2 sequences are GTSNPN and SVGIG (reference sequence). This CDR3 region has 14 residues. Trimming took 7 bases from V and 5 from J; bases not matched to a gene: 11. The CDR3 DNA reads TGTGCCTCCTCAGTCGCGGGAGGGGTGGAGACCCAGTACTTC. Its protein is CASSVAGGVETQYF.

This sequence joins TRBV5-1 and TRBJ2-2; 7 bases line up with TRBD1. The CDR3 consists of 14 residues. CDR1 and CDR2 (germline): SGHRS, YFSETQ. V shed 7 bases and J 2 bases; nucleotides not matched to a gene: 5. CDR3 bases: TGCGCCAGCTCCCGGGACAGCAACACCGGGGAGCTGTTTTTT. This encodes CASSRDSNTGELFF.

This chain joins TRBV27 and TRBJ2-7, with D possibly TRBD2 on 5 matching bases. CDR1 MNHEY and CDR2 SMNVEV come from the germline V gene (reference sequence). Trimming removed 2 bases from V and 0 bases from J, with 20 bases in between. The CDR3 spans 18 residues. The CDR3 is CASSLTSAIGESSYEQYF. In DNA, the CDR3 is TGTGCCAGCAGTTTAACCAGCGCGATCGGGGAAAGCTCCTACGAGCAGTACTTC.

In its sample, this clone was seen a few times. The chain uses TRBV7-9 and TRBJ2-7; D possibly corresponds to TRBD1 (6 bases). Germline V gives CDR1 SEHNR, CDR2 FQNEAQ (reference sequence). Trimming removed 4 bases at V and 0 bases at J, with 13 bases between. The CDR3 loop spans 15 amino acids. The CDR3 region is CASSSRGGGSYEQYF. The CDR3 DNA follows: TGTGCCAGCAGCTCCAGGGGCGGCGGCTCCTACGAGCAGTACTTC.

This rearrangement joins TRBV9 to TRBJ2-7, with D tentatively TRBD2 (5 bases). Germline lookup yields CDR1 SGDLS and CDR2 YYNGEE. Deletions cut 9 bases from V and 3 bases from J, with 10 bases between. The CDR3 runs to 11 residues. In DNA form, the CDR3 reads TGTGCCACCCTGGCGGGCTACGAGCAGTACTTC. Amino acid sequence: CATLAGYEQYF. The complete variable domain, with remaining parts taken from reference TRBV9 and TRBJ2-7, reads DSGVTQTPKHLITATGQRVTLRCSPRSGDLSVYWYQQSLDQGLQFLIQYYNGEERAKGNILERFSAQQFPDLHSELNLSSLELGDSALYFCATLAGYEQYFGPGTRLTVT.

This chain connects TRBV25-1 to TRBJ1-3; 9 bases are shared with TRBD1. Germline V gene lookup returns CDR1 MGHDK and CDR2 SYGVNS. This CDR3 comprises 15 residues. V dropped 4 bases and J dropped 3; count of bases not matched to a gene: 4. The chain's CDR3 is CASSARGQGGNTIYF. The CDR3 bases are TGTGCCAGCAGTGCGCGGGGACAGGGTGGAAACACCATATATTTT.

The J gene is TRBJ2-7, the V gene TRBV2; a weak D match, TRBD2 (6 bases). The CDR3 totals 14 residues. Deletions cut 7 bases from V and 2 bases from J, with 15 bases between. Per germline, CDR1 SNHLY and CDR2 FYNNEI. This CDR3 is CASTLLGGTYEQYF. In nucleotides, the CDR3 is TGTGCCAGCACCCTACTAGGAGGGACCTACGAGCAGTACTTC.

This clone was seen a handful of times. This chain connects TRBV20-1 to TRBJ2-7, with 8 bases lining up with TRBD1. The germline CDR1 and CDR2 sequences are DFQATT and SNEGSKA (reference sequence). The CDR3 is 11 amino acids. The DNA for the CDR3 is TGCGGGACAGGCATCTCCTACGAGCAGTACTTC. It translates to CGTGISYEQYF.

V gene TRBV2 combines with J gene TRBJ2-5, with TRBD2 identical over 9 bases. V trimming: 6 bases; J trimming: 4 bases; junction bases outside the gene matches: 3. Germline assignment: CDR1 SNHLY and CDR2 FYNNEI. The CDR3 has 13 residues. CDR3 sequence: CASRGSGRETQYF. DNA for the CDR3: TGTGCCAGCAGGGGTAGCGGGAGAGAGACCCAGTACTTC.

This sequence joins TRBV15 and TRBJ2-3; 11 positions match TRBD1. This CDR3 has 17 amino acids. Germline lookup yields CDR1 LNHNV and CDR2 YYDKDF (reference sequence). The junction had 11 bases not matched to a gene; V was cut back by 5 bases and J by 4 bases. CDR3 amino acids: CATSDYTGTGGSDTQYF. Written as DNA, the CDR3 is TGTGCCACCAGCGATTACACCGGGACAGGGGGGTCAGATACGCAGTATTTT.

The rearrangement links TRBV30 to TRBJ2-4, with unresolved D. CDR3 size: 16 residues. Germline V lookup: CDR1 GTSNPN, CDR2 SVGIG (reference sequence). Trimming took 2 bases from V and 0 from J, leaving 14 bases between them. This CDR3 is CAWSTHWPIAKNIQYF. As DNA, the CDR3 is TGTGCCTGGAGTACCCATTGGCCGATAGCCAAAAACATTCAGTACTTC. Full variable domain (rest looked up from reference TRBV30 and TRBJ2-4): SQTIHQWPATLVQPVGSPLSLECTVEGTSNPNLYWYRQAAGRGLQLLFYSVGIGQISSEVPQNLSASRPQDRQFILSSKKLLLSDSGFYLCAWSTHWPIAKNIQYFGAGTRLSVL.

This clone occurred a few times. The CDR3: CASTLQGGTQYF. The CDR3 nucleotides read TGTGCCAGCACCCTCCAGGGGGGGACCCAGTACTTC. V and J are TRBV6-6 and TRBJ2-5, with a weak D call TRBD1 (7 bases). Per germline, CDR1 MNHNY and CDR2 SVGAGI (reference sequence). The ends were cut back, 7 bases at V and 7 bases at J, with 13 bases in the middle. The CDR3 is made up of 12 amino acids.

This chain connects TRBV6-5 to TRBJ1-1; 7 bases are shared with TRBD1. The CDR3 runs to 14 residues. Germline CDR1 and CDR2: MNHEY and SVGAGI. The trim removed 7 bases at V and 3 bases at J, leaving 8 bases unmatched. The DNA for the CDR3 is TGTGCCAGCACCCGAAGACAGGGTTACACTGAAGCTTTCTTT. This translates into CASTRRQGYTEAFF.

The chain carries TRBV7-3 and TRBJ2-4; no reliable D call. The CDR3 has 12 amino acids. V dropped 5 bases and J dropped 7 bases, with 9 bases sitting between them. In germline, CDR1 is SGHTA, CDR2 FQGTGA. The CDR3 loop reads CASSQTGNIQYF. CDR3 DNA sequence: TGTGCCAGCAGCCAAACCGGGAACATTCAGTACTTC.

The chain recombines TRBV4-1 with TRBJ2-1; 11 positions agree with TRBD2. With 1 base clipped from V and 7 bases from J, the junction kept 9 bases outside the gene matches. The CDR3 is 17 amino acids. Germline V gene sequence: CDR1 MGHRA, CDR2 YSYEKL. Written as DNA, the CDR3 is TGCGCCAGCAGCCAAGGGGGACTAGCGGTTGGTATGAATGAGCAGTTCTTC. Amino acids: CASSQGGLAVGMNEQFF.

The gene calls are TRBV6-6 and TRBJ1-2, with 8 nucleotides matching TRBD1. This CDR3 has 15 residues. V dropped 7 bases and J dropped 4; count of bases not matched to a gene: 11. Germline lookup yields CDR1 MNHNY and CDR2 SVGAGI (reference sequence). In DNA form, the CDR3 reads TGTGCCAGCAAAGGACAGGGCCTTTTTGTCTATGGCTACACCTTC. This codes for CASKGQGLFVYGYTF.

CDR3 nucleotide sequence: TGTGCCACCGCCCCTAGCAGCAGCAGCCGGGGGTTGCAGTTCTTC. This sequence encodes CATAPSSSSRGLQFF. This chain links TRBV24-1 with TRBJ2-1, with D possibly matching TRBD2 (6 bases). Germline lookup yields CDR1 KGHDR and CDR2 SFDVKD. The CDR3 runs 15 residues. Trimming took off 9 bases at V and 12 bases at J, with 26 bases between the two ends.

This clone occurred once. This chain connects TRBV25-1 to TRBJ1-4; 8 bases are a match to TRBD1. Germline assignment: CDR1 MGHDK and CDR2 SYGVNS. The CDR3 consists of 13 residues. V dropped 7 bases and J dropped 5; count of bases not matched to a gene: 3. The CDR3 coding sequence is TGTGCCAGCACAGGGGGCCTCAATGAAAAACTGTTTTTT. Translating it yields CASTGGLNEKLFF.

The CDR3 loop reads CASSLNPTGSYEQYF. The CDR3 DNA follows: TGCGCCAGCAGCTTGAACCCAACAGGGTCCTACGAGCAGTACTTC. The rearrangement uses TRBV5-1 and TRBJ2-7; weak D call: TRBD1 (6 bases). The germline V and J ends were trimmed by 1 base and 1 base, with 12 bases remaining between them. Germline CDR1 SGHRS, CDR2 YFSETQ. CDR3 length: 15 residues.

The chain recombines TRBV5-8 with TRBJ1-1; a possible D gene is TRBD1 (5 bases). V was pared by 4 bases and J by 1 base, with 14 bases between. This CDR3 region has 15 residues. Germline V gene lookup returns CDR1 SGHTS and CDR2 YDEGEE. The CDR3 coding sequence is TGTGCCAGCAGCCCTCGGTGGGGCCGGAACACTGAAGCTTTCTTT. It encodes CASSPRWGRNTEAFF.

This sequence joins TRBV19 and TRBJ2-7; TRBD1 might be the D (5 bases). The germline V gene has CDR1 LNHDA and CDR2 SQIVND (reference sequence). The CDR3 runs 13 residues. Trimming took off 4 bases at V and 5 bases at J, with 12 bases between the two ends. This CDR3 is CASSTGHLNEQYF. The CDR3 region has the DNA TGTGCCAGTAGTACTGGACACTTGAACGAGCAGTACTTC.